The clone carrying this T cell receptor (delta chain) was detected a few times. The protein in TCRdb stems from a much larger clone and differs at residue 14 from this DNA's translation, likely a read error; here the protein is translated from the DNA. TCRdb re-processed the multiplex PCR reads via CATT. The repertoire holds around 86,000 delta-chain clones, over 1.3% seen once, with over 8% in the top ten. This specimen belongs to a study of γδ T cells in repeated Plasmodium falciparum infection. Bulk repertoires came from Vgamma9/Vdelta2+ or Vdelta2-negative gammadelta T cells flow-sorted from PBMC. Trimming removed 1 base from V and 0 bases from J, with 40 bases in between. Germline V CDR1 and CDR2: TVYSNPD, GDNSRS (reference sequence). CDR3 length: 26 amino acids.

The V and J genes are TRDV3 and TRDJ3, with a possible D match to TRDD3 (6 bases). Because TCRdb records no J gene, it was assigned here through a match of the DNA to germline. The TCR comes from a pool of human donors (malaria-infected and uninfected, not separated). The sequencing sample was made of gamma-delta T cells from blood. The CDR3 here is CAFNDLTLFETTDAGDSSWDTRQMFF. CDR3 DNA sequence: TGTGCCTTTAATGATCTAACCCTCTTCGAGACTACTGATGCGGGGGACAGCTCCTGGGACACCCGACAGATGTTTTTC. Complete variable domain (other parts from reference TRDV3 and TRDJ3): CDKVTQSSPDQTVASGSEVVLLCTYDTVYSNPDLFWYRIRPDYSFQFVFYGDNSRSEGADFTQGRFSVKHILTQKAFHLVISPVRTEDSATYYCAFNDLTLFETTDAGDSSWDTRQMFFGTGIKLFVEP.